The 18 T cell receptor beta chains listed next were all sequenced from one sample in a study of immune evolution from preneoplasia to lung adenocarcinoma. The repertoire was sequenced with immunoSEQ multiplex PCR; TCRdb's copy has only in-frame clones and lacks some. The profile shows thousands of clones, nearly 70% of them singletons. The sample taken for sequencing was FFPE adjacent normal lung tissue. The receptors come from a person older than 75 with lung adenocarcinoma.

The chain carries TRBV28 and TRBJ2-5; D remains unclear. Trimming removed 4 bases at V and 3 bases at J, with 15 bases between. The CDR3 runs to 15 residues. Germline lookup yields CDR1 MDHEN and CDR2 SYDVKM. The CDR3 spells CASSSPFTNKETQYF. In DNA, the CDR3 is TGTGCCAGCAGTTCCCCGTTCACAAACAAAGAGACCCAGTACTTC.

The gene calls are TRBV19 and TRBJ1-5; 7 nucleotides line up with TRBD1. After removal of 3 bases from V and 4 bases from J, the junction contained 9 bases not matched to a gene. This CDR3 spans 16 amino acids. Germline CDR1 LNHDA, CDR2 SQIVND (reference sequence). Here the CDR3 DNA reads TGTGCCAGTAGTATGTCGAGGGACAGATGGAATCAGCCCCAGCATTTT. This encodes CASSMSRDRWNQPQHF.

CDR3 residues: CAWSPPHRNTEAFF. The CDR3 DNA is TGTGCCTGGAGCCCTCCTCACCGGAACACTGAAGCTTTCTTT. The chain carries TRBV30 and TRBJ1-1; D is undetermined. This CDR3 has 14 residues. The germline V gene has CDR1 GTSNPN and CDR2 SVGIG (reference sequence). V lost 3 bases to trimming and J lost 1 base, with 12 bases between them.

Here the CDR3 DNA reads TGTGCCAGCAGATGGGGGACAGGGAACTATAATTCACCCCTCCACTTT. It specifies CASRWGTGNYNSPLHF. This chain joins TRBV27 and TRBJ1-6; 9 nucleotides line up with TRBD1. CDR1 and CDR2 from the germline V gene are MNHEY and SMNVEV (reference sequence). V lost 6 bases and J lost 3; bases outside the gene matches: 6. This CDR3 contains 16 residues.

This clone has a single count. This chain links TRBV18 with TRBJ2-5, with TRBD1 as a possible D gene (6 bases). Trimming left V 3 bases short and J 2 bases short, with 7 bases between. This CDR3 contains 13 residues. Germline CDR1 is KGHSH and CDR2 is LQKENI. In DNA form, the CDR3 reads TGTGCCAGCTCACCCAGGGGTCAAGAGACCCAGTACTTC. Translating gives CASSPRGQETQYF. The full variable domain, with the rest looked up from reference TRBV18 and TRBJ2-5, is NAGVMQNPRHLVRRRGQEARLRCSPMKGHSHVYWYRQLPEEGLKFMVYLQKENIIDESGMPKERFSAEFPKEGPSILRIQQVVRGDSAAYFCASSPRGQETQYFGPGTRLLVL.

CDR3 sequence (DNA): TGTGCCAGCACGGGTTATCTGAGCACAGATACGCAGTATTTT. Its protein product is CASTGYLSTDTQYF. The chain has TRBV7-2 and TRBJ2-3; D gene unclear. Deletions cut 7 bases from V and 0 bases from J, with 11 bases between. There are 14 residues in the CDR3. Germline assignment: CDR1 SGHTA and CDR2 FQGNSA.

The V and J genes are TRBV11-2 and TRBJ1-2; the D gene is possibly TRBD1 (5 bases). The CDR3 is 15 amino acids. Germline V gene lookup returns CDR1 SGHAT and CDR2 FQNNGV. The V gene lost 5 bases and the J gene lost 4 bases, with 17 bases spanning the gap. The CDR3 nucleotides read TGTGCCAGCAGCCCTGAGGACCCGAGGGGCTATGGCTACACCTTC. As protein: CASSPEDPRGYGYTF.

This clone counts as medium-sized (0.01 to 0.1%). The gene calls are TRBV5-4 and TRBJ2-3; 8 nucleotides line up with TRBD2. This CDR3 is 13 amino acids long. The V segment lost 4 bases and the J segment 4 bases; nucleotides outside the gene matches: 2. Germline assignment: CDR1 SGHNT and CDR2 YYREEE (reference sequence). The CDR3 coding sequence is TGTGCCAGCAGCACCGGGGGGGCAGATACGCAGTATTTT. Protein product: CASSTGGADTQYF. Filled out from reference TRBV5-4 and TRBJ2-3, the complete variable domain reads ETGVTQSPTHLIKTRGQQVTLRCSSQSGHNTVSWYQQALGQGPQFIFQYYREEENGRGNFPPRFSGLQFPNYSSELNVNALELDDSALYLCASSTGGADTQYFGPGTRLTVL.

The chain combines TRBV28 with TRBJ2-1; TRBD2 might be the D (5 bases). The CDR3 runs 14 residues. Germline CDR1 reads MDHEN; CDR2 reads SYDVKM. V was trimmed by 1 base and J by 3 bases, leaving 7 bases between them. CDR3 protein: CASSLSGNYNEQFF. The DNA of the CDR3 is TGTGCCAGCAGTTTATCCGGGAACTACAATGAGCAGTTCTTC.

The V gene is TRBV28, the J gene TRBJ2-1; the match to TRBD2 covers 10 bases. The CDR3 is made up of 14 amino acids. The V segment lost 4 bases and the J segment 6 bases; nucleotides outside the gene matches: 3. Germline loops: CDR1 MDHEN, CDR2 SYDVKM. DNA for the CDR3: TGTGCCAGCAGTTCGCTAGCGGGGGTCAATGAGCAGTTCTTC. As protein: CASSSLAGVNEQFF.

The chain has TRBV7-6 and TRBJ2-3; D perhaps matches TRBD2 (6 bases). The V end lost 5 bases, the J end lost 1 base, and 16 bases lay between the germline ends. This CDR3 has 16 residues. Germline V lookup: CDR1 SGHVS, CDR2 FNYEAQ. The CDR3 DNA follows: TGTGCCAGCAGCCCCCGGGGGAGCCGCCGCACAGATACGCAGTATTTT. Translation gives CASSPRGSRRTDTQYF.

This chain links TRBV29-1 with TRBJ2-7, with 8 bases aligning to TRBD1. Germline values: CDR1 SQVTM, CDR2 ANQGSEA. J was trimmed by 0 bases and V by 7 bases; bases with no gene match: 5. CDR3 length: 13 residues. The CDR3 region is CSAGTGSSYEQYF. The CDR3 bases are TGCAGCGCCGGGACAGGTAGCTCCTACGAGCAGTACTTC.

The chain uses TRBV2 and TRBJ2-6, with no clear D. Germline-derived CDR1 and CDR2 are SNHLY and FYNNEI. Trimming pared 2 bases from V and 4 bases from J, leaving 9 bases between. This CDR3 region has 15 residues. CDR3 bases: TGTGCCAGCAGTGAAAGCCAGGCCGGGGCCAACGTCCTGACTTTC. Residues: CASSESQAGANVLTF.

CDR3 region: CASSFQRGGRETQYF. The CDR3 nucleotides are TGTGCCAGCAGCTTTCAGCGGGGGGGCCGAGAGACCCAGTACTTC. V gene TRBV5-8 combines with J gene TRBJ2-5; 10 bases align to TRBD2. V lost 2 bases to trimming and J lost 4 bases; unmatched junction nucleotides: 5. Germline V gene lookup returns CDR1 SGHTS and CDR2 YDEGEE. The CDR3 extends over 15 amino acids. Full variable domain (outside the CDR3, taken from reference TRBV5-8 and TRBJ2-5): EAGVTQSPTHLIKTRGQQATLRCSPISGHTSVYWYQQALGLGLQFLLWYDEGEERNRGNFPPRFSGRQFPNYSSELNVNALELEDSALYLCASSFQRGGRETQYFGPGTRLLVL.

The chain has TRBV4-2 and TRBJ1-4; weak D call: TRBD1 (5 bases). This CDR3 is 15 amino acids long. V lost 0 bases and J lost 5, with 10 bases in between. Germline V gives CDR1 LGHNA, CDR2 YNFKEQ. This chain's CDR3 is CASSQELTVNEKLFF. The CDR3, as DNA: TGTGCCAGCAGCCAAGAGTTGACAGTCAATGAAAAACTGTTTTTT.

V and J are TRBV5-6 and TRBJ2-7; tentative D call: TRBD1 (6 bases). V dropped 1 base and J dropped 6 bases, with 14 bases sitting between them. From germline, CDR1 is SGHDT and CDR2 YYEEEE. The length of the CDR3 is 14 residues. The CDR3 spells CASSLSGEIGEQYF. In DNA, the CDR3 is TGTGCCAGCAGCTTGTCAGGGGAAATAGGCGAGCAGTACTTC. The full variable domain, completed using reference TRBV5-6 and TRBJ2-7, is DAGVTQSPTHLIKTRGQQVTLRCSPKSGHDTVSWYQQALGQGPQFIFQYYEEEERQRGNFPDRFSGHQFPNYSSELNVNALLLGDSALYLCASSLSGEIGEQYFGPGTRLTVT.

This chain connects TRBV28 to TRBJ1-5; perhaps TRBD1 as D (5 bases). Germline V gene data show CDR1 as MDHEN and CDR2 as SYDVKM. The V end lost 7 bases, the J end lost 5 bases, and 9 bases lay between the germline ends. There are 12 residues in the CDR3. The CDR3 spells CASTGYDQPQHF. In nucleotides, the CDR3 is TGTGCCAGCACAGGGTACGATCAGCCCCAGCATTTT.

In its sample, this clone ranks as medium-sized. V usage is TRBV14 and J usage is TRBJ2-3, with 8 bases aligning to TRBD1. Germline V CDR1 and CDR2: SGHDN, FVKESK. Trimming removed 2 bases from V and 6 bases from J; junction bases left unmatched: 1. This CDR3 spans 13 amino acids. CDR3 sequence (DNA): TGTGCCAGCAGCCAAAACAGGGGGGATACGCAGTATTTT. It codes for CASSQNRGDTQYF.